Listed below are T cell receptor beta chains from one sample, sequenced in a study of blood T cell repertoires in COVID-19. The repertoire was sequenced with immunoSEQ multiplex PCR; TCRdb's copy has only in-frame clones and lacks some. The profile shows under 200,000 clones, around four fifths of them singletons. Source material: peripheral blood. These receptors were collected from a man in his forties who had recovered from COVID-19. Both conserved end residues are part of each CDR3. D genes are given only for firm matches. Clone size is not always given. Where it is, it says once, few, many or a class for expanded clones.

V	D	size	J	CDR3	DNA
TRBV20-1	TRBD1	NA	TRBJ2-7	CSASPGTGYEQYF	TGCAGTGCTAGTCCGGGGACAGGCTACGAGCAGTACTTC
TRBV27	NA	NA	TRBJ2-5	CATGDGETQYF	TGTGCCACGGGGGATGGGGAGACCCAGTACTTC
TRBV7-2	NA	NA	TRBJ2-3	CASSLDAASTDTQYF	TGTGCCAGCAGCTTAGACGCGGCTAGCACAGATACGCAGTATTTT
TRBV27	NA	NA	TRBJ1-1	CASRLRGSITEAFF	TGTGCCAGCAGGCTCAGGGGAAGTATTACTGAAGCTTTCTTT
TRBV11-3	NA	NA	TRBJ1-1	CASSGAGDTEAFF	TGTGCCAGCAGCGGGGCAGGGGACACTGAAGCTTTCTTT
TRBV7-2	TRBD1	NA	TRBJ1-6	CASSLGDRRPLHF	TGTGCCAGCAGCTTAGGGGACAGGAGACCCCTCCACTTT
TRBV7-3	TRBD2	NA	TRBJ2-7	CASSLTGTSEQYF	TGTGCCAGCAGCTTAACCGGGACTAGCGAGCAGTACTTC
TRBV28	NA	NA	TRBJ2-1	CASSLKPPGFAGWNNEQFF	TGTGCCAGCAGTTTAAAACCCCCAGGATTCGCAGGGTGGAACAATGAGCAGTTCTTC
TRBV12-3/TRBV12-4	NA	NA	TRBJ2-5	CASSLGLQETQYF	TGTGCCAGCAGTTTGGGACTCCAAGAGACCCAGTACTTC
TRBV7-9	NA	NA	TRBJ1-3	CASSPRDKGNTIYF	TGTGCCAGCAGCCCAAGGGACAAAGGAAACACCATATATTTT
TRBV5-1	NA	NA	TRBJ2-5	CASSLDRDSQETQYF	TGCGCCAGCAGCTTGGACCGGGACTCCCAAGAGACCCAGTACTTC
TRBV7-9	NA	NA	TRBJ1-6	CASSLQSNSPLHF	TGTGCCAGCAGCTTACAGTCTAATTCACCCCTCCACTTT
TRBV5-8	TRBD2	NA	TRBJ2-1	CASSQGLAGYNEQFF	TGTGCCAGCAGCCAGGGACTAGCGGGTTACAATGAGCAGTTCTTC
TRBV24-1	TRBD2	NA	TRBJ2-1	CATSDAGGNSYNEQFF	TGTGCCACCAGTGATGCGGGGGGAAACTCCTACAATGAGCAGTTCTTC
TRBV11-2	NA	NA	TRBJ2-7	CASSFQAVDYEQYF	TGTGCCAGCAGCTTCCAAGCGGTCGACTACGAGCAGTACTTC
TRBV7-2	TRBD1	NA	TRBJ2-3	CASSLADRADTQYF	TGTGCCAGCAGCTTAGCGGACAGGGCAGATACGCAGTATTTT
TRBV21-1	NA	NA	TRBJ2-7	CASSKLSGKYEQYF	TGTGCCAGCAGCAAATTGAGCGGAAAATACGAGCAGTACTTC
TRBV6-2/TRBV6-3	NA	NA	TRBJ2-4	CASSEPPQESQYF	TGTGCCAGCAGTGAGCCTCCCCAGGAATCGCAGTACTTC
TRBV10-3	NA	NA	TRBJ1-1	CAISESVGAEAFF	TGTGCCATCAGTGAGTCTGTAGGAGCTGAAGCTTTCTTT
TRBV6-4	NA	NA	TRBJ2-5	CASSLIAGTKETQYF	TGTGCCAGCAGTCTAATCGCCGGGACAAAGGAGACCCAGTACTTC
TRBV28	TRBD1	NA	TRBJ1-1	CASSLTGGFMNTEAFF	TGTGCCAGCAGTTTAACAGGGGGTTTCATGAACACTGAAGCTTTCTTT
TRBV27	TRBD2	NA	TRBJ2-7	CASSLFSGGTYEQYF	TGTGCCAGCAGTTTATTTAGCGGGGGGACCTACGAGCAGTACTTC
TRBV5-4	NA	once	TRBJ1-1	CASSLTGWYTEAFF	TGTGCCAGCAGCTTAACAGGGTGGTACACTGAAGCTTTCTTT
TRBV27	NA	NA	TRBJ1-1	CASSLTENTEAFF	TGTGCCAGCAGCCTAACAGAAAACACTGAAGCTTTCTTT
TRBV6-5	TRBD2	NA	TRBJ2-7	CASGRGYEQYF	TGTGCCAGCGGGAGGGGCTACGAGCAGTACTTC
TRBV28	NA	NA	TRBJ2-7	CASRYSGSRAYEQYF	TGTGCCAGCAGATATAGCGGAAGTCGAGCCTACGAGCAGTACTTC
TRBV19	NA	NA	TRBJ1-2	CASSIGSPAGYGYTF	TGTGCCAGTAGTATAGGTAGCCCAGCTGGCTATGGCTACACCTTC
TRBV7-2	TRBD2	NA	TRBJ2-5	CASSGLAGETQYF	TGTGCCAGCAGCGGACTAGCGGGGGAGACCCAGTACTTC
TRBV10-3	NA	NA	TRBJ1-2	CAISESARDYGYTF	TGTGCCATCAGTGAGTCGGCCAGGGACTATGGCTACACCTTC
TRBV3-1/TRBV3-2	TRBD1	NA	TRBJ1-2	CASSRGTVRGYTF	TGTGCCAGCAGTCGCGGGACAGTACGAGGCTACACCTTC
TRBV7-2	TRBD1	NA	TRBJ1-1	CASSLAWTGTEAFF	TGTGCCAGCAGCTTAGCGTGGACAGGGACTGAAGCTTTCTTT
TRBV13	NA	NA	TRBJ1-5	CASSSQAQPQHF	TGTGCCAGCAGCTCCCAAGCTCAGCCCCAGCATTTT
TRBV6-5	NA	NA	TRBJ2-3	CAISTAGSTDTQYF	TGTGCCATTTCCACGGCGGGGTCCACAGATACGCAGTATTTT
TRBV10-1	NA	once	TRBJ1-3	CASSELMDSFLAPNTIYF	TGCGCCAGCAGTGAGTTGATGGACAGTTTTTTAGCACCGAACACCATATATTTT
TRBV7-2	NA	NA	TRBJ2-4	CASSFWLSGAKNIQYF	TGTGCCAGCAGCTTCTGGTTATCTGGAGCTAAAAACATTCAGTACTTC
TRBV12-5	NA	NA	TRBJ1-1	CASGTQVNTEAFF	TGTGCTAGTGGTACACAGGTAAACACTGAAGCTTTCTTT
TRBV5-1	NA	few	TRBJ2-7	CASSAGLLGEQYF	TGCGCCAGCAGCGCGGGACTCCTAGGGGAGCAGTACTTC
TRBV4-3	TRBD2	NA	TRBJ2-3	CASSLRAKGLAGGTDTQYF	TGCGCCAGCAGCCTCCGCGCGAAGGGACTAGCGGGGGGGACAGATACGCAGTATTTT
TRBV27	TRBD2	NA	TRBJ2-1	CASSTGTSPHNEQFF	TGTGCCAGCAGCACTGGGACTAGCCCCCACAATGAGCAGTTCTTC
TRBV12-3/TRBV12-4	NA	NA	TRBJ2-1	CASSLGGDEQFF	TGTGCCAGCAGTTTAGGGGGGGATGAGCAGTTCTTC
TRBV4-2	NA	NA	TRBJ2-3	CASSQDRTGTLNADTQYF	TGTGCCAGCAGCCAAGATCGGACGGGAACCCTTAATGCAGATACGCAGTATTTT
TRBV19	TRBD2	NA	TRBJ2-1	CASSSSSGGVYEQFF	TGTGCCAGTAGTAGCTCGAGCGGGGGGGTTTATGAGCAGTTCTTC
TRBV30	NA	once	TRBJ1-1	CAWSVAGSTEAFF	TGTGCCTGGAGTGTAGCCGGGTCCACTGAAGCTTTCTTT
TRBV5-1	NA	NA	TRBJ2-7	CASSLVGGTYEQYF	TGCGCCAGCAGCTTGGTCGGGGGAACCTACGAGCAGTACTTC
TRBV6-4	NA	NA	TRBJ2-7	CASSPGGGYHEQYF	TGTGCCAGCAGTCCGGGCGGAGGGTACCACGAGCAGTACTTC
TRBV7-9	NA	NA	TRBJ1-1	CASSFQEVYMNTEAFF	TGTGCCAGCAGCTTCCAGGAGGTATACATGAACACTGAAGCTTTCTTT
TRBV30	NA	NA	TRBJ2-7	CAWSPHAGRYEQYF	TGTGCCTGGAGCCCCCACGCGGGGAGGTACGAGCAGTACTTC
TRBV30	NA	NA	TRBJ2-1	CACPLQSSYNEQFF	TGTGCCTGCCCATTACAGAGCTCCTACAATGAGCAGTTCTTC
TRBV2	NA	NA	TRBJ1-3	CASSEGSLAGNTIYF	TGTGCCAGCAGTGAAGGGAGCTTAGCTGGAAACACCATATATTTT
TRBV7-6	NA	NA	TRBJ1-5	CASSLGQGMAQPQHF	TGTGCCAGCAGCTTAGGGCAGGGGATGGCTCAGCCCCAGCATTTT
TRBV4-3	TRBD2	NA	TRBJ2-3	CASSRKRGGTDTQYF	TGCGCCAGCAGCCGGAAGCGGGGGGGCACAGATACGCAGTATTTT
TRBV28	TRBD1	NA	TRBJ1-1	CASSSNRGTLNTEAFF	TGTGCCAGCAGTTCGAACAGGGGAACATTGAACACTGAAGCTTTCTTT
TRBV19	TRBD1	NA	TRBJ1-4	CASSITGGSTNEKLFF	TGTGCCAGTAGTATTACAGGGGGCTCGACTAATGAAAAACTGTTTTTT
TRBV6-6	TRBD1	once	TRBJ2-1	CASSKGQVNNEQFF	TGTGCCAGCAGTAAAGGACAGGTTAACAATGAGCAGTTCTTC
TRBV11-2	NA	NA	TRBJ2-5	CASSFTPLQIQETQYF	TGTGCCAGCAGCTTTACCCCTCTACAGATCCAAGAGACCCAGTACTTC